This is a list of T cell receptor beta chains from one sample in a study of blood T cell repertoires in COVID-19. This table comes from immunoSEQ multiplex PCR, and its TCRdb copy is limited to in-frame clones, with some not included. The sample lists approximately 220,000 clones; over 80% were seen once. Sequenced: PBMCs or T cells enriched from blood (not recorded which). The receptor source for this set is a woman aged 40-49 years who had recovered from COVID-19. Both conserved end residues are part of each CDR3. Fields, in order: V gene, clone size, D gene, J gene, CDR3 DNA, CDR3 protein. The D gene is left open where the match is weak. Only some rows state a clone size, as once, few, many or a class for expanded clones.

V gene: TRBV7-9
clone size: .
D gene: .
J gene: TRBJ2-1
CDR3 DNA: TGTGCCAGCAGCTTAGTTGCGGGGGCTCCTAGGAATGAGCAGTTCTTC
CDR3 protein: CASSLVAGAPRNEQFF

V gene: TRBV12-3/TRBV12-4
clone size: .
D gene: .
J gene: TRBJ1-2
CDR3 DNA: TGTGCCAGCAGTACGTACAGGAATGGCTACACCTTC
CDR3 protein: CASSTYRNGYTF

V gene: TRBV7-9
clone size: .
D gene: .
J gene: TRBJ1-5
CDR3 DNA: TGTGCCAGCAGCTCCCTAGACCTGGACATTAATAGCAATCAGCCCCAGCATTTT
CDR3 protein: CASSSLDLDINSNQPQHF

V gene: TRBV11-3
clone size: .
D gene: TRBD2
J gene: TRBJ2-3
CDR3 DNA: TGTGCCAGCAGCCTTCGGACTAGCGGGGCAGATACGCAGTATTTT
CDR3 protein: CASSLRTSGADTQYF

V gene: TRBV30
clone size: .
D gene: TRBD1
J gene: TRBJ1-1
CDR3 DNA: TGTGCCTGGGGTTGGACAGGGGACACTGAAGCTTTCTTT
CDR3 protein: CAWGWTGDTEAFF

V gene: TRBV27
clone size: .
D gene: .
J gene: TRBJ2-1
CDR3 DNA: TGTGCCAGCAGTTTACGTCTTGCGGGGGAGCAGTTCTTC
CDR3 protein: CASSLRLAGEQFF

V gene: TRBV19
clone size: .
D gene: TRBD1
J gene: TRBJ2-1
CDR3 DNA: TGTGCCAGTAGTGTTGTGGGACAGGGCTCCTACAATGAGCAGTTCTTC
CDR3 protein: CASSVVGQGSYNEQFF

V gene: TRBV4-2
clone size: .
D gene: TRBD1
J gene: TRBJ1-1
CDR3 DNA: TGTGCCAGCAGCCCACCGACAGGGCACGGGAACACTGAAGCTTTCTTT
CDR3 protein: CASSPPTGHGNTEAFF

V gene: TRBV9
clone size: .
D gene: TRBD1
J gene: TRBJ2-7
CDR3 DNA: TGTGCCAGCAGCCCAGGGACAGGTGTATCCTACGAGCAGTACTTC
CDR3 protein: CASSPGTGVSYEQYF

V gene: TRBV19
clone size: .
D gene: .
J gene: TRBJ1-5
CDR3 DNA: TGTGCCAGTAGTGCCTCGGGATATAGCAATCAGCCCCAGCATTTT
CDR3 protein: CASSASGYSNQPQHF

V gene: TRBV19
clone size: .
D gene: .
J gene: TRBJ1-1
CDR3 DNA: TGTGCCAGTAGTGTCCCGGGGGGCAGGGGATTGAACACTGAAGCTTTCTTT
CDR3 protein: CASSVPGGRGLNTEAFF

V gene: TRBV6-5
clone size: .
D gene: .
J gene: TRBJ1-6
CDR3 DNA: TGTGCCAGCAGGGGGGGAAGGAATTCACCCCTCCACTTT
CDR3 protein: CASRGGRNSPLHF

V gene: TRBV15
clone size: .
D gene: .
J gene: TRBJ1-2
CDR3 DNA: TGTGCCACCAGCAGAGACGTGCAGGGCGACTATGGCTACACCTTC
CDR3 protein: CATSRDVQGDYGYTF

V gene: TRBV4-3
clone size: .
D gene: .
J gene: TRBJ2-2
CDR3 DNA: TGCGCCAGCAGCCAAGATGGGGGGATCGACACCGGGGAGCTGTTTTTT
CDR3 protein: CASSQDGGIDTGELFF

V gene: TRBV2
clone size: .
D gene: .
J gene: TRBJ2-3
CDR3 DNA: TGTGCCAGCTTCGGGCCAGCGGGTGGTTTGGATACGCAGTATTTT
CDR3 protein: CASFGPAGGLDTQYF

V gene: TRBV6-4
clone size: .
D gene: .
J gene: TRBJ2-1
CDR3 DNA: TGTGCCAGCAGTGTATCGGGAGAGCCCTACAATGAGCAGTTCTTC
CDR3 protein: CASSVSGEPYNEQFF

V gene: TRBV19
clone size: .
D gene: TRBD1
J gene: TRBJ1-5
CDR3 DNA: TGTGCCAGTAGTATAGGGCCGGGACAGGGGATTCCCATTAGCAATCAGCCCCAGCATTTT
CDR3 protein: CASSIGPGQGIPISNQPQHF

V gene: TRBV18
clone size: .
D gene: .
J gene: TRBJ2-2
CDR3 DNA: TGTGCCAGCTCACACCTACAGGGAAGCGCCGGGGAGCTGTTTTTT
CDR3 protein: CASSHLQGSAGELFF

V gene: TRBV20-1
clone size: .
D gene: TRBD2
J gene: TRBJ2-1
CDR3 DNA: TGCAGTGCTAGTGGCGGGAGTAGGCACGCATATGAGCAGTTCTTC
CDR3 protein: CSASGGSRHAYEQFF

V gene: TRBV5-8
clone size: few
D gene: TRBD2
J gene: TRBJ2-3
CDR3 DNA: TGTGCCAGCAGCTCGGGCGGGAGAGAGAGAGATACGCAGTATTTT
CDR3 protein: CASSSGGRERDTQYF

V gene: TRBV7-2
clone size: .
D gene: TRBD1
J gene: TRBJ2-2
CDR3 DNA: TGTGCCAGCAGCTTCTCCGGGACAGAGATCGCCACCGGGGAGCTGTTTTTT
CDR3 protein: CASSFSGTEIATGELFF

V gene: TRBV29-1
clone size: .
D gene: TRBD2
J gene: TRBJ2-1
CDR3 DNA: TGCAGCGTTGAAGATTGGGGACTAGCCGGCACCTACAATGAGCAGTTCTTC
CDR3 protein: CSVEDWGLAGTYNEQFF

V gene: TRBV7-2
clone size: .
D gene: .
J gene: TRBJ2-5
CDR3 DNA: TGTGCCAGCAGCTTAGTGGGCAGGGGTGGGACCCAGTACTTC
CDR3 protein: CASSLVGRGGTQYF

V gene: TRBV11-1
clone size: .
D gene: .
J gene: TRBJ2-1
CDR3 DNA: TGTGCCAGCAGCTTCTCAGGGAACAATGAGCAGTTCTTC
CDR3 protein: CASSFSGNNEQFF

V gene: TRBV11-1
clone size: .
D gene: .
J gene: TRBJ2-1
CDR3 DNA: TGTGCCAGCAGCCTTGGGAGTAGCGGCTACAATGAGCAGTTCTTC
CDR3 protein: CASSLGSSGYNEQFF

V gene: TRBV27
clone size: .
D gene: .
J gene: TRBJ1-1
CDR3 DNA: TGTGCCAGCAGTTTAACCGGGAACACTGAAGCTTTCTTT
CDR3 protein: CASSLTGNTEAFF

V gene: TRBV7-9
clone size: .
D gene: .
J gene: TRBJ2-1
CDR3 DNA: TGTGCCAGCAGCTTTAGGGCGACAGCCCGTAGCTCCTACAATGAGCAGTTCTTC
CDR3 protein: CASSFRATARSSYNEQFF

V gene: TRBV2
clone size: few
D gene: .
J gene: TRBJ1-2
CDR3 DNA: TGTGCCAGCTCCCAGGGTCGGACAGCGTTAAATGGCTACACCTTC
CDR3 protein: CASSQGRTALNGYTF

V gene: TRBV23-1
clone size: .
D gene: .
J gene: TRBJ1-1
CDR3 DNA: TGCGCCAGCACCCCTTCCGACAGGTATGAAGCTTTCTTT
CDR3 protein: CASTPSDRYEAFF

V gene: TRBV11-2
clone size: once
D gene: .
J gene: TRBJ1-2
CDR3 DNA: TGTGCCAGCAGCCCAGGGACATTTACTAACTATGGCTACACCTTC
CDR3 protein: CASSPGTFTNYGYTF

V gene: TRBV13
clone size: few
D gene: .
J gene: TRBJ2-2
CDR3 DNA: TGTGCCAGCAGCTATCGTAACACCGGGGAGCTGTTTTTT
CDR3 protein: CASSYRNTGELFF

V gene: TRBV2
clone size: once
D gene: .
J gene: TRBJ2-1
CDR3 DNA: TGTGCCAGCACTCCAGGGAATGAGCAGTTCTTC
CDR3 protein: CASTPGNEQFF

V gene: TRBV6-5
clone size: .
D gene: .
J gene: TRBJ1-1
CDR3 DNA: TGTGCCAGCAGTTACCGGAGAGGGGGGAACACTGAAGCTTTCTTT
CDR3 protein: CASSYRRGGNTEAFF

V gene: TRBV10-1
clone size: .
D gene: .
J gene: TRBJ2-3
CDR3 DNA: TGCGCCAGCAGTGAGGACAAATTCAGCACAGATACGCAGTATTTT
CDR3 protein: CASSEDKFSTDTQYF

V gene: TRBV24-1
clone size: .
D gene: .
J gene: TRBJ1-5
CDR3 DNA: TGTGCCACCAGTGATTCCAGACTTGAAATTGGTAATCAGCCCCAGCATTTT
CDR3 protein: CATSDSRLEIGNQPQHF

V gene: TRBV6-5
clone size: .
D gene: TRBD2
J gene: TRBJ2-2
CDR3 DNA: TGTGCCAGCAGTTACGGGAGGGCCCCACCCGGGGAGCTGTTTTTT
CDR3 protein: CASSYGRAPPGELFF

V gene: TRBV5-8
clone size: .
D gene: TRBD1
J gene: TRBJ1-2
CDR3 DNA: TGTGCCAGCACTTTATCCGGGACAGGAATGCTCTATGGCTACACCTTC
CDR3 protein: CASTLSGTGMLYGYTF

V gene: TRBV18
clone size: .
D gene: TRBD1
J gene: TRBJ1-5
CDR3 DNA: TGTGCCAGCTCGCAACAGGGGGCCGGTCAGCCCCAGCATTTT
CDR3 protein: CASSQQGAGQPQHF

V gene: TRBV28
clone size: .
D gene: .
J gene: TRBJ1-2
CDR3 DNA: TGTGCCAGCAGTCGCCGGTTCCTCAACTATGGCTACACCTTC
CDR3 protein: CASSRRFLNYGYTF

V gene: TRBV13
clone size: .
D gene: .
J gene: TRBJ1-1
CDR3 DNA: TGTGCCAGCAGCTTAGGAGAGGAGTCTACTGAAGCTTTCTTT
CDR3 protein: CASSLGEESTEAFF

V gene: TRBV2
clone size: .
D gene: TRBD2
J gene: TRBJ2-1
CDR3 DNA: TGTGCCAGCAGCGGGGGGACTAGCGGGAGGTGGAAGGCCTACAATGAGCAGTTCTTC
CDR3 protein: CASSGGTSGRWKAYNEQFF

V gene: TRBV12-5
clone size: .
D gene: TRBD1
J gene: TRBJ2-1
CDR3 DNA: TGTGCTAGTGGTTTGGGACAGGGGAGAGATGAGCAGTTCTTC
CDR3 protein: CASGLGQGRDEQFF

V gene: TRBV7-8
clone size: .
D gene: TRBD1
J gene: TRBJ1-2
CDR3 DNA: TGTGCCAGCAGCTTATCATGGACAGGGGCTAACTATGGCTACACCTTC
CDR3 protein: CASSLSWTGANYGYTF

V gene: TRBV7-9
clone size: .
D gene: .
J gene: TRBJ1-3
CDR3 DNA: TGTGCCAGCAGCTTAATCACCTTAACTTATGGAAACACCATATATTTT
CDR3 protein: CASSLITLTYGNTIYF

V gene: TRBV30
clone size: few
D gene: TRBD1
J gene: TRBJ1-4
CDR3 DNA: TGTGCCTGGAGTAGTGGGGACAGCCGAAAACTGTTTTTT
CDR3 protein: CAWSSGDSRKLFF

V gene: TRBV30
clone size: .
D gene: TRBD2
J gene: TRBJ2-1
CDR3 DNA: TGTGCCTGGAGTCGACTAGCGGGATACAATGAGCAGTTCTTC
CDR3 protein: CAWSRLAGYNEQFF

V gene: TRBV6-1
clone size: .
D gene: TRBD2
J gene: TRBJ2-2
CDR3 DNA: TGTGCCAGCAGTGAAGGGGGAGCGGGACCCGGGGAGCTGTTTTTT
CDR3 protein: CASSEGGAGPGELFF

V gene: TRBV19
clone size: .
D gene: TRBD1
J gene: TRBJ1-1
CDR3 DNA: TGTGCCAGTAGTACCCGTCAGGGGGCAGGCACTGAAGCTTTCTTT
CDR3 protein: CASSTRQGAGTEAFF